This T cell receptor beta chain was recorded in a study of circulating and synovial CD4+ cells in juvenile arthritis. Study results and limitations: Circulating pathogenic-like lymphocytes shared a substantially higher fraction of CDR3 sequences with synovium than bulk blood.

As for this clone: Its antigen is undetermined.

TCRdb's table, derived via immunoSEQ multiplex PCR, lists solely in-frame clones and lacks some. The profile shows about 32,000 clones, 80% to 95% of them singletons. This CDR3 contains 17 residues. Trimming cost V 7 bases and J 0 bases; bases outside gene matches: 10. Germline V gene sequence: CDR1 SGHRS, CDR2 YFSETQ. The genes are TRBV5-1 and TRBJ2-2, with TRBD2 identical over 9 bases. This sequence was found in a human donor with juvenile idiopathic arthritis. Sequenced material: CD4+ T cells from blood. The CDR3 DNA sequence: TGCGCCAGCGACCCGGGACTAGCCAGAACGAACACCGGGGAGCTGTTTTTT. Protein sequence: CASDPGLARTNTGELFF.